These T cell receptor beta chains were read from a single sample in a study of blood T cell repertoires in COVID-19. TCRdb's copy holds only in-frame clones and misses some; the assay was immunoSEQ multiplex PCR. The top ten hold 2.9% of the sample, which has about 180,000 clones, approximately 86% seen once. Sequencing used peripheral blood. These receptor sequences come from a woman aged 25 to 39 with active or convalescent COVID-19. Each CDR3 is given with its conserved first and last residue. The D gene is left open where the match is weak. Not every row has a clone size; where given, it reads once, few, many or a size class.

CASSDGEAKNIQYF	TGTGCCAGCAGTGACGGGGAGGCCAAAAACATTCAGTACTTC	NA	TRBV2	TRBJ2-4	NA
CASSHREVADTQYF	TGTGCCAGCAGCCACCGCGAGGTAGCAGATACGCAGTATTTT	NA	TRBV3-1/TRBV3-2	TRBJ2-3	NA
CASSIGGRGSPNYGYTF	TGTGCCAGTAGTATAGGCGGCAGGGGTTCCCCTAACTATGGCTACACCTTC	NA	TRBV19	TRBJ1-2	NA
CATSASDRIGGELFF	TGTGCCACCAGTGCCTCCGACAGGATAGGCGGGGAGCTGTTTTTT	NA	TRBV24-1	TRBJ2-2	NA
CASRDLAGFTDTQYF	TGTGCCAGCAGAGATCTAGCGGGCTTCACAGATACGCAGTATTTT	TRBD2	TRBV27	TRBJ2-3	NA
CASSLQGIYYYEQYF	TGTGCCAGCAGTTTACAGGGCATATACTATTACGAGCAGTACTTC	NA	TRBV27	TRBJ2-7	many
CAWSILDTQAYTF	TGTGCCTGGAGTATCCTGGACACCCAAGCTTACACCTTC	NA	TRBV30	TRBJ1-2	NA
CASSLSGTTHYSNQPQHF	TGTGCCAGCAGCTTAAGCGGGACAACACATTATAGCAATCAGCCCCAGCATTTT	NA	TRBV13	TRBJ1-5	once
CASDPAAGYGYTF	TGTGCCAGTGACCCCGCGGCAGGGTACGGCTACACCTTC	NA	TRBV19	TRBJ1-2	NA
CASSAPGGLAGGGQYF	TGTGCCAGCAGTGCCCCGGGTGGGCTAGCGGGAGGTGGGCAGTACTTC	TRBD2	TRBV6-1	TRBJ2-7	few
CASSGTSGRTRERNEQFF	TGTGCCAGCAGCGGGACTAGCGGGAGGACCCGCGAGAGGAATGAGCAGTTCTTC	TRBD2	TRBV7-6	TRBJ2-1	NA
CASSYRSGSYNEQFF	TGTGCCAGCAGTTATCGGAGCGGGAGCTACAATGAGCAGTTCTTC	TRBD2	TRBV6-5	TRBJ2-1	NA
CATSDPRLAGEEDTQYF	TGTGCCACCAGTGACCCCCGACTAGCGGGAGAGGAGGATACGCAGTATTTT	TRBD2	TRBV24-1	TRBJ2-3	NA